The T cell receptor (beta chain) described here comes from a study of response to subunit inactivated influenza vaccine. Broader study findings: It was the authors' suggestion that each seasonal influenza vaccination recruits few new T cells.

TCRdb independently ran MiXCR on the RT-PCR reads; one entry per CDR3 protein. Found here are a few hundred thousand distinct CDR3 sequences, about 10% of them singletons; the top ten hold approximately 12%. CDR1 and CDR2 from the germline V gene are SEHNR and FQNEAQ (reference sequence). This CDR3 is 14 amino acids long. V gave up 5 bases and J gave up 2 bases; unmatched junction bases: 6. On this clonotype itself: Its antigen remains unknown.

V gene TRBV7-9 combines with J gene TRBJ2-7; 7 nucleotides agree with TRBD2. The input for sequencing was PBMCs from blood, taken 40 to 50 days after vaccination. The TCR originated in a man aged 50-60 years who received an inactivated influenza vaccine. The CDR3 reads CASSRMTSTYEQYF. The CDR3 nucleotides are TGTGCCAGCAGCCGAATGACTAGCACCTACGAGCAGTACTTC.